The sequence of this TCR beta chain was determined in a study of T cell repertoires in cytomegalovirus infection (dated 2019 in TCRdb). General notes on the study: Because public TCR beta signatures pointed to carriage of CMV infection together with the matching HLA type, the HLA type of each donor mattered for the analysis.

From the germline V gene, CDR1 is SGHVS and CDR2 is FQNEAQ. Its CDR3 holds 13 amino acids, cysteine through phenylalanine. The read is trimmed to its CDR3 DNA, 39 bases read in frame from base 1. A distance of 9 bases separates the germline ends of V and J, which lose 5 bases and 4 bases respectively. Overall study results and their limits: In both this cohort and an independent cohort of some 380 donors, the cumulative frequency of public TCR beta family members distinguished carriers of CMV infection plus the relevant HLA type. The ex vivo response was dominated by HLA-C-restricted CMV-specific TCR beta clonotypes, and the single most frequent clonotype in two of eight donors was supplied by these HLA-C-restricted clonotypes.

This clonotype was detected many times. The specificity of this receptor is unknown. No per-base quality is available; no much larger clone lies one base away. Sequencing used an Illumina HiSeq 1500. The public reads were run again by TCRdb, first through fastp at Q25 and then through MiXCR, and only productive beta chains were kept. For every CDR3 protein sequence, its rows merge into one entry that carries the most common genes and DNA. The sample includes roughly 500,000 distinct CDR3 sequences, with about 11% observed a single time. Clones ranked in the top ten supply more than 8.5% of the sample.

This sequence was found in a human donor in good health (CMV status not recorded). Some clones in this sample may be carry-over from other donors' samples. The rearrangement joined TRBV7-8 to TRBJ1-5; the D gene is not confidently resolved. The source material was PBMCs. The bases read TGTGCCAGCAGCCCGACGGAAAATCAGCCCCAGCATTTT. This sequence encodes CASSPTENQPQHF.